One sample yielded the 4 T cell receptor beta chains listed below, sequenced in a study of T cells in tuberculosis. Only in-frame clones appear in the TCRdb table, and some are missing; sequencing was by immunoSEQ multiplex PCR. The sample consists of about 23,000 clones, nearly 97% of them appearing once. The sample consisted of PBMCs. These receptors were taken from a donor aged 10-29 years with latent tuberculosis or without tuberculosis infection.

The V gene is TRBV27, the J gene TRBJ2-3, with TRBD2 matching over 9 bases. V shed 2 bases and J 4 bases; nucleotides not matched to a gene: 16. This CDR3 contains 19 residues. Germline V gene data show CDR1 as MNHEY and CDR2 as SMNVEV (reference sequence). The CDR3 bases are TGTGCCAGCAGTTTACTGTTTGGATTACTGGCGGGGGGGCCAGATACGCAGTATTTT. Encoded protein: CASSLLFGLLAGGPDTQYF.

This sequence joins TRBV30 and TRBJ2-3; TRBD1 matches 9 bases. CDR1 and CDR2 (germline): GTSNPN, SVGIG (reference sequence). The junction had 5 bases not matched to a gene; V was cut back by 7 bases and J by 6 bases. This CDR3 spans 12 amino acids. The CDR3 nucleotides read TGTGCCTTACAGGGGGCGGCGGATACGCAGTATTTT. It specifies CALQGAADTQYF.

This clone occurred a few times. The chain combines TRBV13 with TRBJ2-1, with D possibly TRBD2 on 6 matching bases. CDR3 length: 14 residues. CDR1 is PRHDT, CDR2 FYEKMQ, per germline (reference sequence). V was clipped by 5 bases and J by 3 bases, with 11 bases between them. The CDR3 spells CASSKSGFYNEQFF. The DNA for the CDR3 is TGTGCCAGCAGCAAAAGCGGGTTCTACAATGAGCAGTTCTTC.

This clone was seen just once. The chain recombines TRBV19 with TRBJ1-3; TRBD1 is a possible D gene (5 bases). The germline V gene encodes CDR1 LNHDA and CDR2 SQIVND (reference sequence). V lost 10 bases and J 0 bases, leaving 7 bases between the germline ends. This CDR3 spans 12 amino acids. CDR3 protein: CATGISGNTIYF. For the CDR3, the DNA is TGTGCCACAGGGATCTCTGGAAACACCATATATTTT. Combining the CDR3 with reference TRBV19 and TRBJ1-3 gives the whole variable domain DGGITQSPKYLFRKEGQNVTLSCEQNLNHDAMYWYRQDPGQGLRLIYYSQIVNDFQKGDIAEGYSVSREKKESFPLTVTSAQKNPTAFYLCATGISGNTIYFGEGSWLTVV.